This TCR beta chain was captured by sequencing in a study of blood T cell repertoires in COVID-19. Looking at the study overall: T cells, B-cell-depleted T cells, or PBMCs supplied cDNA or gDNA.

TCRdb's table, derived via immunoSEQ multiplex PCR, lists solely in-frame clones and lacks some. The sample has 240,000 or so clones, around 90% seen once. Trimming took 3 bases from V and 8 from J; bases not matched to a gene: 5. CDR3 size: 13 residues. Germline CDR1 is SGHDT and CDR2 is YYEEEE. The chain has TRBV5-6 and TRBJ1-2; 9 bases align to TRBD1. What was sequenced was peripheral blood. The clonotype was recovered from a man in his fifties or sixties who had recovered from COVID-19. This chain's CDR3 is CASSWDRVGGYTF. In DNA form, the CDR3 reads TGTGCCAGCAGCTGGGACAGGGTAGGGGGCTACACCTTC. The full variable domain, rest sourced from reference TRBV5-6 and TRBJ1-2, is DAGVTQSPTHLIKTRGQQVTLRCSPKSGHDTVSWYQQALGQGPQFIFQYYEEEERQRGNFPDRFSGHQFPNYSSELNVNALLLGDSALYLCASSWDRVGGYTFGSGTRLTVV.